This T cell receptor beta chain appears in the sequencing data of a study of control samples from healthy donors and cancer patients. Germline V gene data show CDR1 as SGHNT and CDR2 as YYREEE (reference sequence). The CDR3 length is 15 residues. Trimming removed 2 bases from V and 2 bases from J; junction bases left unmatched: 4. Profiling relied on immunoSEQ multiplex PCR, and the TCRdb table lists in-frame clones only, not all of them. The data show roughly 130,000 clones, around 93% seen once. This chain uses TRBV5-4 with TRBJ2-5; 9 bases match TRBD2. Sequencing was performed on blood. The sequence was collected from a man between 18 and 35 years old in good health. CDR3 coding DNA: TGTGCCAGCAGCTTATTAGCGGGGGCACAAGAGACCCAGTACTTC. This translates into CASSLLAGAQETQYF.